The sample holds one count of the clone carrying this T cell receptor (beta chain). Its specificity is unknown. The study ran its PCR with 60 Vbeta and 13 Jbeta primers. Data came from immunoSEQ multiplex PCR; TCRdb stores just in-frame clones and leaves some out. The sample carries approximately 86,000 clones, around 71% recorded once. The data originate from a study of cytomegalovirus exposure and HLA in healthy donors. Whole-study results and caveats: CMV antigen specificity was confirmed in vitro for three CMV-associated chains. Later analysis placed DRB1 highest and HLA-C lowest in TCR association rates, which differed by HLA locus. Most TCR beta V segments were productive about 90% or about 30% of the time in an earlier analysis. In a later analysis, productive TCRs from donors in an Asian-associated ancestry cluster reportedly carried fewer N-insertions than the cohort mean.

Unmatched junction bases numbered 17, after V lost 3 bases and J lost 6 bases. The CDR3 contains 18 residues. Germline CDR1 SGHDT, CDR2 YYEEEE. Sequenced sample: PBMCs. The rearrangement uses TRBV5-6 and TRBJ1-5, with 8 bases identical to TRBD1. This clonotype was sampled from a man in his 60s in good health and CMV-seronegative. The CDR3 DNA follows: TGTGCCAGCAGCTCAGCCGAAATGGACAGGGTTTCGGTTCAGCCCCAGCATTTT. Translating it yields CASSSAEMDRVSVQPQHF.